This TCR beta chain was sequenced in a study of radiotherapy plus CTLA-4 blockade in lung cancer. Study-level findings and limits: Radiotherapy with ipilimumab was followed by blood expansion of tumor-derived clones.

In regard to this clone: No antigen is known for it.

Here immunoSEQ multiplex PCR was the method, and the copy in TCRdb shows in-frame clones only, minus some. The sample shows around 70,000 clones, around 81% of them seen only once. Germline CDR1 reads SEHNR; CDR2 reads FQNEAQ (reference sequence). Trimming pared 0 bases from V and 5 bases from J, leaving 11 bases between. The length of the CDR3 is 15 residues. The source of this sequence is a human donor with non-small cell lung cancer who had a partial response to radiotherapy plus ipilimumab. The sequencing here drew on peripheral blood, taken from a patient treated with radiotherapy plus ipilimumab. The chain joins TRBV7-9 to TRBJ1-3; D uncertain. CDR3 in amino acids: CASSLALFRRNTIYF. CDR3 DNA: TGTGCCAGCAGCTTAGCGCTGTTCAGGAGAAACACCATATATTTT.